The clone carrying this T cell receptor beta chain was picked up a small number of times. Its matching antigen is unknown. The sample is drawn from a study of identical twins. This CDR3 contains 15 residues. V lost 0 bases, J lost 5 bases, and 13 bases lay in between. Germline V gene sequence: CDR1 LGHDT, CDR2 YNNKEL (reference sequence). Using its own MiXCR run on the 5' RACE reads, TCRdb lists one record per CDR3 protein. The data show approximately 700,000 distinct CDR3 sequences, around a sixth seen once. The study's findings and limits: The analysis was cross-sectional rather than longitudinal within donors.

These data were also reused for a study on T cells expressing NK-cell markers. Per that paper: HCMV seropositivity characterized most of the eight sequenced donors, and seronegativity one. What restricted sorting to alpha-beta TCR T cells in several experiments was an anti-gamma-delta TCR antibody. Certain NKG2C+ T cell clones were expanded, and their HCMV specificity remained unclear.

The clonotype comes from a woman under 30 in good health. The sequenced sample consisted of PBMCs. The rearrangement uses TRBV3-1 and TRBJ2-5; possibly TRBD2 for D (5 bases). CDR3 in DNA: TGTGCCAGCAGCCAAGATGGAAGCGAGCGGGAGACCCAGTACTTC. Translated: CASSQDGSERETQYF.